This T cell receptor beta chain was identified in a study of graft-versus-host responses after intestinal transplantation. TCRdb's copy holds only in-frame clones and misses some; the assay was immunoSEQ multiplex PCR. The data hold about 100,000 clones, with approximately 84% observed a single time. Trimming stripped 4 bases from V and 7 bases from J, with 16 bases between. The CDR3 is made up of 15 amino acids. Germline assignment: CDR1 MNHEY and CDR2 SMNVEV (reference sequence). This clone was seen more than once but under ten times. Its antigen remains unknown. This clonotype was obtained from a human donor who was the organ donor for an intestinal transplant. This rearrangement joins TRBV27 to TRBJ2-2, with D perhaps TRBD2 (7 bases). The sequences come from unstimulated CD4+ T cells sorted from spleen or lymph node cells, collected before transplant. The DNA for the CDR3 is TGTGCCAGCAGTTCCTTCGGGGGGCCAAACGGGGAGCTGTTTTTT. Translating it yields CASSSFGGPNGELFF.